This T cell receptor beta chain was sequenced in a study of cytomegalovirus exposure and HLA in healthy donors (TCRdb year 2017). With respect to the entire study: In an earlier analysis of approximately 500 of the donors, approximately 260 Gb of sequence data and 95 million to 130 million unique TCR beta sequences from roughly 180 million T cells were reported. An early release that covered more than 550 HLA-typed donors contained about 300 gigabases of sequencing data and roughly 84 million unique TCR sequences. Among the roughly 400 genotyped donors, roughly 80% belonged to the genetic ancestry cluster associated with self-reported Caucasian donors. The aim of the study was to test whether cataloging public T cell receptors could identify signatures of past pathogen exposure. The study used immunosequencing to profile the T cell repertoires of around 600 subjects and linked those repertoires to cytomegalovirus serostatus. Besides the first cohort of around 670 subjects, a separate validation cohort made up of 95 to 150 different subjects was used. The study combined high-throughput TCR immunosequencing, statistical association of individual TCRs with disease status, and machine learning to predict cytomegalovirus infection status. A later analysis re-examined previously published TCR beta repertoires from just over 650 donors and added high-resolution HLA genotyping to investigate patterns of TCR occurrence. In the later analysis, no new phenotypic data were used to find candidate immune exposures; instead, reliance was placed on TCR beta sequences and their occurrence across donors. To decide whether each TCR beta V gene segment behaved as functional or pseudogenic, an earlier analysis of some 600 of the donors relied on high-throughput TCR beta sequencing. Alongside the repertoire data, information on donor age, sex, ethnicity and CMV serostatus was compiled. A later genetic analysis took genome-wide SNP genotypes for about three fifths of the 666 donors and used that subset as a discovery cohort. Every repertoire in the discovery cohort had been generated on one and the same sequencing platform. HLA typing covered class I and class II loci at four-digit resolution. The number of donors typed differed by locus, with roughly 620-640 for A, B, C, DRB1 and DQB1, around 500 for DQA1, under 610 for DPA1, and around 430 for DPB1. Four to six DR-DQ haplotypes were handled as single units for association and clustering, since linkage in the cohort was strong. Among under 450 genotyped donors of the cohort, an average of roughly 240,000 unique TCR beta nucleotide sequences were sequenced per donor, 15% to 20% of them non-productive. Study-level results and caveats: Because counts were too low, about 17 rarely observed V segments, including chromosome 9 orphons, were excluded from the earlier analysis of several hundred of the donors. Because the 87-base-pair reads could not distinguish some IMGT-functional V segments, including TRBV6-2 and TRBV6-3, those segments were excluded. Several of the top co-occurrence clusters appeared to be linked to parvovirus B19, influenza, CMV and Epstein-Barr virus, according to a later analysis. A cluster of highly shared sequence variants was judged likely to be a technical artifact of the sequencing pipeline. Linkage disequilibrium might explain the correlated functional status among segregating V segments, but an unknown experimental factor could not be ruled out. Compared with equally common non-associated chains, HLA-associated TCR beta chains in a later analysis were more clonally expanded and had lower generation probabilities. Broadly in line with IMGT annotations, most TCR beta V segments showed up in productive rearrangements about 87% or about 30% of the time in an earlier analysis of around 550 of the donors. The study listed 164 TCR beta chains as associated with cytomegalovirus. Because HLA typing was missing for some donors at each locus, association tests included only the typed subset. The cohort was sequenced for TCR beta chains only, and without alpha or paired-chain data the features that could be detected were limited. In a later analysis, most CMV-associated TCR beta chains were found to appear HLA-restricted, with HLA associations seemingly driven largely by CMV exposure. According to a later genetic analysis, donors in an Asian-associated ancestry cluster had fewer N-insertions in productive TCRs than the roughly 670-donor mean. Sequencing depth was assumed to be roughly uniform across donors in the presence/absence analyses, though that assumption may not hold. The only immune exposure information available for the cohort was CMV serostatus. In a later analysis, the rate of TCR association differed among HLA loci, with DRB1 alleles having the most associated TCRs and HLA-C alleles having the fewest. When HLA alleles, especially DR and DQ, strongly co-occurred, attributing TCR associations to individual alleles was difficult. Specific HLA alleles were associated with some 15,000 TCR beta sequences at a false discovery rate of 0.05 in a later analysis. Across donors, most TCR sequences were observed very rarely, whereas some public TCRs were present in many individuals. A few of the identified cytomegalovirus-associated TCR beta chains were confirmed in vitro to be specific for cytomegalovirus antigens. Cytomegalovirus status was reported to be diagnosed by the classifier with high specificity and sensitivity in both the original and validation cohorts. A further reported finding was that TCR beta sequences accurately predicted the HLA-A and HLA-B alleles for most subjects in the first cohort. An association between a missense DCLRE1C variant and V-gene and J-gene trimming of TCR beta chains was found in a later genetic analysis and replicated in an independent cohort. The authors suggested that the approach could potentially be extended to other disease states and immunological phenotypes.

V is pared back by 3 bases and J by 4 bases, with 4 bases lying between the germline termini. The germline V gene (reference sequence) provides CDR1 PRHDT and CDR2 FYEKMQ. The CDR3 numbers 12 residues from cysteine through phenylalanine. CDR3 DNA is the only sequence kept; it has 36 bases, read in frame from the first base. The library came from the immunoSEQ multiplex PCR assay. For the multiplex PCR, a mixture combining 60 forward primers for TCR Vbeta segments and 13 reverse primers for TCR Jbeta segments was used. The CDR3 region of rearranged TCR beta genes was amplified from genomic DNA with a multiplex PCR assay. Amplified TCR beta libraries were sequenced as 87-base-pair reads on the Illumina HiSeq System. As for the original processing: Across the 670 or so repertoires, a later analysis counted 80 million or so unique TCR beta chains, 8.5 million to 12 million of which were shared by at least two donors. Raw reads were error-corrected and collapsed into unique sequences with a nearest-neighbor algorithm that merged closely related sequences to remove PCR and sequencing errors. V, D and J gene segments were assigned by aligning CDR3 sequences to IMGT reference sequences. Each retained sequence needed at least a six-nucleotide match to both a V gene segment and a J gene segment. Rearrangements were called productive when the CDR3 lacked stop codons and stayed in frame with V and J; all others were non-productive. CDR3 was defined according to IMGT convention as the region running from the second conserved V-encoded cysteine to the conserved J-encoded phenylalanine. Sequences without an unambiguous match to a single V gene segment were excluded from the earlier analysis of a few hundred of the donors. In an earlier analysis of approximately 560 of the donors, a V segment was called functional when productive rearrangements were above 56.7%, and segregating when the standard deviation between donors exceeded 5%. A statistical classification framework was developed to diagnose cytomegalovirus status using the catalog of TCR beta chain sequences. V and J gene assignment, in a later analysis, came from comparing TCR nucleotide sequences with IMGT/GENE-DB human TR gene sequences. Using the TCRdist pipeline, a later analysis assigned CDR3 sequences along with most-parsimonious VDJ recombination scenarios. In a later analysis, each TCR beta chain was defined by its CDR3 amino acid sequence together with its V-gene family, and reads without a unique V-gene family were excluded. To address suspected cross-contamination and a sequencing artifact, a later analysis removed around 600 highly shared, low-generation-probability nucleotide sequences. For each public chain, a later analysis derived a clonal expansion index from normalized ranks of inferred template counts within each repertoire. In a later analysis, generation probabilities were computed using a VDJ recombination model fitted to out-of-frame rearrangements, and the results were checked against IGoR. A later analysis scored TCR-TCR, TCR-HLA and TCR-CMV co-occurrence with hypergeometric tests, applying a repertoire-size bias correction to TCR pairs. A later analysis estimated false discovery rates by permuting HLA or CMV assignments 20 times. In a later analysis, co-occurring TCRs were grouped using DBSCAN, with TCRdist sequence similarity added in when clustering inside HLA-allele-positive subsets. For co-occurrence clustering, repertoires with fewer than 30,000 or more than 120,000 public chains were excluded, along with four to six repertoires with anomalous nucleotide sharing. Entries here come from immuneACCESS through TCRdb and include only in-frame sequences with V and J called. Some clones fail to appear in such tables; in the studies checked, an unresolved V gene covers under half of the shortfall, and the cause of the remainder is unknown. The D gene and trimming were derived from the DNA, and the V and J assignments and clone size from that table. Per the sample table, the count is around 210,000 clones. Clones ranked in the top ten supply roughly 1.2% of the sample.

A note on this clone: The antigen it binds to is not known. Other DNA sequences in the sample encode the same CDR3.

The cohort comprised under 700 healthy bone marrow donors. Cohort members were all nominally healthy when sampled, although unrecorded immune exposures were likely present. The donor tested CMV seropositive, placing the donor among the approximately 290 seropositive members of the cohort. A peripheral blood sample was provided by each donor, and peripheral blood mononuclear cells were used for TCR beta sequencing. Genomic DNA extraction from the blood cell samples was performed with the Qiagen DNeasy Blood Extraction Kit. Input material: PBMCs. The sequence is built from TRBV13 and TRBJ1-5; the D segment cannot be called with confidence. This clonotype was obtained from a girl between 2 and 10 years old in good health and CMV-seropositive. The nucleotide sequence is given as TGTGCCAGCAGCTTTTTAAATCAGCCCCAGCATTTT. Its protein product is CASSFLNQPQHF.